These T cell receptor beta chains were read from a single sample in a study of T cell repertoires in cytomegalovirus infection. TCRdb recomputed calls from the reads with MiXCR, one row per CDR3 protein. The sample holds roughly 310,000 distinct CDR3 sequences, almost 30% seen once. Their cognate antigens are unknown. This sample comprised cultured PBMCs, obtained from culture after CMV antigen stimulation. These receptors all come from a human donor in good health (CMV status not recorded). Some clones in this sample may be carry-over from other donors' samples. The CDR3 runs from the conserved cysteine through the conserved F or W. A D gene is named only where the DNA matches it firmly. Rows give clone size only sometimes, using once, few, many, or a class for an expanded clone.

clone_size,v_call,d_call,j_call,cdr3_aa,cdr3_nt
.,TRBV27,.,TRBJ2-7,CASSLTGLSYEQYF,TGTGCCAGCAGTTTAACAGGGTTATCCTACGAGCAGTACTTC
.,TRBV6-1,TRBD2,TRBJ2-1,CASSPGTSGVGGYNEQFF,TGTGCCAGCAGCCCCGGGACTAGCGGGGTCGGGGGCTACAATGAGCAGTTCTTC
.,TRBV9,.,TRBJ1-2,CASSVGISDQTGTPNRYGYTF,TGTGCCAGCAGCGTAGGGATATCCGACCAAACCGGGACACCCAACCGCTATGGCTACACCTTC
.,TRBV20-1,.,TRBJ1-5,CSAAGVSNQPQHF,TGCAGTGCTGCCGGAGTTAGCAATCAGCCCCAGCATTTT
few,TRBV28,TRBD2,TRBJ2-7,CASSFPGLAVYEQYF,TGTGCCAGCAGTTTCCCTGGACTAGCGGTCTACGAGCAGTACTTC
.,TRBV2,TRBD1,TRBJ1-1,CASSTSTGGISEAFF,TGTGCCAGCAGTACCTCAACAGGGGGCATATCTGAAGCTTTCTTT
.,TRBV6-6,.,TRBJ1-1,CASSYSTSGEAFF,TGTGCCAGCAGTTACTCGACTTCCGGTGAAGCTTTCTTT
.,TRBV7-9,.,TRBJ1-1,CASSSRRTNTEAFF,TGTGCCAGCAGCTCCCGACGGACGAACACTGAAGCTTTCTTT
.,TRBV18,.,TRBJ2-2,CASSPQQGNTGELFF,TGTGCCAGCTCACCACAACAGGGGAACACCGGGGAGCTGTTTTTT
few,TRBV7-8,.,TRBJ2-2,CASSFPGLSGGELFF,TGTGCCAGCAGCTTCCCCGGTCTATCGGGGGGGGAGCTGTTTTTT
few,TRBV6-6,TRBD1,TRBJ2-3,CASSYLTGSADTQYF,TGTGCCAGCAGTTACTTGACAGGGAGCGCAGATACGCAGTATTTT
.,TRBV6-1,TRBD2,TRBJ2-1,CASSVETSGNNEQFF,TGTGCCAGCAGTGTCGAGACTAGCGGAAACAATGAGCAGTTCTTC
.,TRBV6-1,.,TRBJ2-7,CASSSGSRSSYEQYF,TGTGCCAGCAGTTCAGGTTCGAGAAGCTCCTACGAGCAGTACTTC
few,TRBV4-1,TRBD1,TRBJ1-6,CASSHSGDRDNSPLHF,TGCGCCAGCAGCCATTCCGGGGACAGGGATAATTCACCCCTCCACTTT
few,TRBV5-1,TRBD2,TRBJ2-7,CASSLVLAGQYEQYF,TGCGCCAGCAGCTTGGTCCTAGCGGGACAATACGAGCAGTACTTC
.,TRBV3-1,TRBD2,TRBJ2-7,CASSQDPRASGGVRDEQYF,TGTGCCAGCAGCCAAGATCCGAGGGCTAGCGGGGGGGTGCGCGACGAGCAGTACTTC
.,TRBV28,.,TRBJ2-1,CASSLRDLMGYNEQFF,TGTGCCAGCAGTCTAAGGGACTTAATGGGGTACAATGAGCAGTTCTTC
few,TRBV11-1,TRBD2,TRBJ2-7,CASGLAGSYEQYF,TGTGCCAGTGGACTAGCGGGATCCTACGAGCAGTACTTC
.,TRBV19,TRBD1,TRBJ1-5,CASSTWTGGLNSNQPQHF,TGTGCCAGTAGCACCTGGACAGGGGGCCTAAATAGCAATCAGCCCCAGCATTTT
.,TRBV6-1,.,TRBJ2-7,CASTRDSYEQYF,TGTGCCAGCACCCGTGACAGCTACGAGCAGTACTTC
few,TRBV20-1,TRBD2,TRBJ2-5,CSATMSAGEGETQYF,TGCAGTGCTACAATGTCAGCGGGGGAGGGAGAGACCCAGTACTTC
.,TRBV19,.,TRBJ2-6,CASSDSGWEGANVLTF,TGTGCCAGTAGTGACTCGGGTTGGGAAGGGGCCAACGTCCTGACTTTC
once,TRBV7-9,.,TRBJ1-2,CASSQTAFNYGYTF,TGTGCCAGCAGCCAGACAGCTTTCAACTATGGCTACACCTTC
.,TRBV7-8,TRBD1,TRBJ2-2,CASSPVVWVTGESGELFF,TGTGCCAGCAGCCCAGTAGTTTGGGTGACAGGGGAATCCGGGGAGCTGTTTTTT
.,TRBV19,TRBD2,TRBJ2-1,CASSIRLAGASSYNEQFF,TGTGCCAGTAGTATTAGACTAGCGGGGGCCAGCTCCTACAATGAGCAGTTCTTC
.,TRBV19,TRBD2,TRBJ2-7,CASSETSANSYEQYF,TGTGCCAGTAGTGAAACTAGCGCGAACTCCTACGAGCAGTACTTC
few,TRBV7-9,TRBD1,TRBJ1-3,CASSLSWDREGNTIYF,TGTGCCAGCAGCTTATCCTGGGACAGGGAAGGAAACACCATATATTTT
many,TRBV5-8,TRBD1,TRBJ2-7,CASSLAQGVGEQYF,TGTGCCAGCAGCTTGGCTCAGGGGGTAGGCGAGCAGTACTTC
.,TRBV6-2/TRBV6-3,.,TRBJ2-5,CASSAGPTQETQYF,TGTGCCAGCAGTGCGGGCCCTACTCAAGAGACCCAGTACTTC
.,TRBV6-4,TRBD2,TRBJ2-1,CASSGVGNEQFF,TGTGCCAGTAGCGGGGTAGGGAATGAGCAGTTCTTC
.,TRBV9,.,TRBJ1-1,CASSRGGGRNTEAFF,TGTGCCAGCAGCAGGGGAGGGGGACGGAACACTGAAGCTTTCTTT
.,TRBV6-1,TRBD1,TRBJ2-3,CASSVRLGQGHTDTQYF,TGTGCCAGCAGTGTAAGACTCGGACAGGGGCACACAGATACGCAGTATTTT
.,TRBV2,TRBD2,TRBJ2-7,CASSTSGSGYEQYF,TGTGCCAGCAGTACTAGCGGGAGTGGTTACGAGCAGTACTTC
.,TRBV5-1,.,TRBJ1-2,CASRSPGTPYGYTF,TGCGCCAGCAGATCCCCCGGGACACCCTATGGCTACACCTTC
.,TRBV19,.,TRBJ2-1,CASSIAGGVHNEQFF,TGTGCCAGTAGTATAGCCGGAGGGGTCCACAATGAGCAGTTCTTC
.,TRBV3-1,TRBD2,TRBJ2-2,CASSQILRGARDTGELFF,TGTGCCAGCAGCCAAATATTGCGGGGGGCCCGAGACACCGGGGAGCTGTTTTTT
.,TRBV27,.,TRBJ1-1,CASRRFYEGEAFF,TGTGCCAGCAGGAGGTTTTATGAGGGGGAAGCTTTCTTT
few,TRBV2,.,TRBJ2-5,CAAASGQQETQYF,TGTGCCGCGGCTTCGGGCCAACAAGAGACCCAGTACTTC
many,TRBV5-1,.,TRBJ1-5,CASSWSYGQPQHF,TGCGCCAGCAGCTGGAGCTACGGGCAGCCCCAGCATTTT
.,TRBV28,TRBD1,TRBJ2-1,CASRLDRGVLDEQFF,TGTGCCAGCAGACTTGACAGGGGCGTTTTAGATGAGCAGTTCTTC
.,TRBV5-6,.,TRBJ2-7,CASSLGRGDEQYF,TGTGCCAGCAGCTTAGGCAGGGGAGACGAGCAGTACTTC
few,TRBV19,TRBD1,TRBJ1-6,CASSIGQGANSPLHF,TGTGCCAGTAGTATCGGACAGGGGGCGAATTCACCCCTCCACTTT
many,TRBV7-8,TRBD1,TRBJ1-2,CASSRLIGTGDGYTF,TGTGCCAGCAGCCGCCTAATTGGGACAGGGGATGGCTACACCTTC
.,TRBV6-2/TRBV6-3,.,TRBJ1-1,CASSYTGTNTEAFF,TGTGCCAGCAGTTACACAGGGACTAACACTGAAGCTTTCTTT
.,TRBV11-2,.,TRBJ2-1,CASSLGPAGYNEQFF,TGTGCCAGCAGCTTAGGCCCAGCGGGTTACAATGAGCAGTTCTTC
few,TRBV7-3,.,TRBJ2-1,CASSRQRENEQFF,TGTGCCAGCAGCCGACAAAGAGAGAATGAGCAGTTCTTC
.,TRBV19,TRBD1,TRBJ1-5,CASSPGQGLGQPQHF,TGTGCCAGTAGTCCTGGACAGGGGCTCGGTCAGCCCCAGCATTTT
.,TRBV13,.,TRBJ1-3,CASSPQTFSGNTIYF,TGTGCCAGCAGCCCGCAGACGTTCTCTGGAAACACCATATATTTT
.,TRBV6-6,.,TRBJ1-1,CASSYSTPPRGTEAFF,TGTGCCAGCAGTTACTCTACTCCACCCCGGGGCACTGAAGCTTTCTTT
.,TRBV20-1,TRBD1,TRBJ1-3,CSAREWTQGASGNTIYF,TGCAGTGCTAGAGAGTGGACGCAGGGGGCTTCTGGAAACACCATATATTTT
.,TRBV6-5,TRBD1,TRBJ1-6,CASSYRTGESPLHF,TGTGCCAGCAGTTACCGGACAGGGGAATCACCCCTCCACTTT
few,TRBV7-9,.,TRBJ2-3,CASTGAGAPVSTDTQYF,TGTGCCAGCACAGGGGCCGGGGCACCCGTTAGCACAGATACGCAGTATTTT
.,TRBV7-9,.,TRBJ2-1,CASSLTVMREQFF,TGTGCCAGCAGCTTGACGGTAATGCGTGAGCAGTTCTTC